This T cell receptor (beta chain) stems from a study of vaccination effects on CD4 cells after COVID-19. Study context: Before any sequencing was done, the ViraFEST assay used viral peptide pools to expand antigen-specific CD4+ T cells. Every well housed around 2 million PBMC, which grew in culture alongside around 10 IU/ml IL-2 and around 9.8 ug/ml peptides. Study-level findings and limits: New vaccine-induced clones dominated post-vaccine spike-reactive clones in convalescents. Clones of infection and vaccine origin contracted markedly late after vaccination.

At the end of around eleven days of culture, CD4+ T cells were isolated. About this clone itself: Its antigen is still unknown.

Using immunoSEQ multiplex PCR, the repertoire was profiled, and TCRdb retains in-frame clones only, with some absent. The table records roughly 60,000 clones, approximately 72% of them present only once. The CDR3 has 13 residues. Germline V gives CDR1 SGHDT, CDR2 YYEEEE. Trimming pared 2 bases from V and 5 bases from J, leaving 11 bases between. This chain links TRBV5-6 with TRBJ2-7; D call uncertain. The receptor was isolated from a human donor who had a prior SARS-CoV-2 infection. The sequences come from CD4+ T cells from PBMCs cultured without peptide, collected before COVID-19 vaccination. Here the CDR3 reads CASSFVRAHEQYF. The CDR3 coding sequence is TGTGCCAGCAGCTTTGTAAGAGCCCACGAGCAGTACTTC. The whole variable domain, filled in from reference TRBV5-6 and TRBJ2-7, reads DAGVTQSPTHLIKTRGQQVTLRCSPKSGHDTVSWYQQALGQGPQFIFQYYEEEERQRGNFPDRFSGHQFPNYSSELNVNALLLGDSALYLCASSFVRAHEQYFGPGTRLTVT.